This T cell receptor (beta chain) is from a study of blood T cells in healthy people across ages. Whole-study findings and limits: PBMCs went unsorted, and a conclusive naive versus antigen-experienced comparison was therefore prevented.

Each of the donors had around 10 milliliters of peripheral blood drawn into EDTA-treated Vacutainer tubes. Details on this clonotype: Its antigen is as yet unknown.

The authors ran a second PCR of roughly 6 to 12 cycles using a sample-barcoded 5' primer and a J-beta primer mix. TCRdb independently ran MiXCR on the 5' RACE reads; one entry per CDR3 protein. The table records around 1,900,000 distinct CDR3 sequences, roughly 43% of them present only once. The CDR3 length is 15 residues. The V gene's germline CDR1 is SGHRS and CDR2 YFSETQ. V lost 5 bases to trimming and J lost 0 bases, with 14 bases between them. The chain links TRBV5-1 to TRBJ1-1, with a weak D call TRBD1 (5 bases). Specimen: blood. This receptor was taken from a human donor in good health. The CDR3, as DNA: TGCGCCAGCAGTCCCGAAGACAGTCTGAACACTGAAGCTTTCTTT. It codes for CASSPEDSLNTEAFF.